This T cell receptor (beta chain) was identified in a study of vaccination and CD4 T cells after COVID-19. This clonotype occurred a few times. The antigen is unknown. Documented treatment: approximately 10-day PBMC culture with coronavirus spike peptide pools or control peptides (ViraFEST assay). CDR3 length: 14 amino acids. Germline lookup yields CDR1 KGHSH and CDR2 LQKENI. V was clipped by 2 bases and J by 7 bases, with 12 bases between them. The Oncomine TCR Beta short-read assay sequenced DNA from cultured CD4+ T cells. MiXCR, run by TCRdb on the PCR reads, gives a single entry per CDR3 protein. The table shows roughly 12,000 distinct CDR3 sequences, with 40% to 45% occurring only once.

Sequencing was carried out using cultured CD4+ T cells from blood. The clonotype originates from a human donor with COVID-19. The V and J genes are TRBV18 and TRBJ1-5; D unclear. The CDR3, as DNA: TGTGCCAGCTCACCAGGGGTTGCCAACCAGCCCCAGCATTTT. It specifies CASSPGVANQPQHF. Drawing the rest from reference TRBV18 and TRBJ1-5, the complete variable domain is NAGVMQNPRHLVRRRGQEARLRCSPMKGHSHVYWYRQLPEEGLKFMVYLQKENIIDESGMPKERFSAEFPKEGPSILRIQQVVRGDSAAYFCASSPGVANQPQHFGDGTRLSIL.